A single sample is the source of the 15 T cell receptor beta chains below, sequenced in a study of control samples from healthy donors and cancer patients. The repertoire was sequenced with immunoSEQ multiplex PCR; TCRdb's copy has only in-frame clones and lacks some. The table has 130,000 or so clones, about 90% seen once; the top ten hold approximately 2.2%. Material: blood. These receptors were taken from a woman in her 50s in good health.

This clone has only one observation. The J gene is TRBJ1-1, the V gene TRBV29-1; D is unresolved. There are 11 residues in the CDR3. Trimming took 5 bases from V and 8 from J, leaving 12 bases between them. Germline V gene sequence: CDR1 SQVTM, CDR2 ANQGSEA. For the CDR3, the DNA is TGCAGCGTTCTACACGTCGGCGAAGCTTTCTTT. Protein product: CSVLHVGEAFF.

The gene calls are TRBV19 and TRBJ2-2; possible D gene TRBD2, 6 bases. CDR1 LNHDA and CDR2 SQIVND come from the germline V gene (reference sequence). Trimming removed 10 bases from V and 0 bases from J, with 12 bases in between. This CDR3 has 14 amino acids. CDR3 nucleotide sequence: TGTGCCACTTCAATAGCGGCGAACACCGGGGAGCTGTTTTTT. Residues: CATSIAANTGELFF.

The gene calls are TRBV6-1 and TRBJ1-1, with D unclear. The CDR3 runs 14 residues. Germline loops: CDR1 MNHNS, CDR2 SASEGT. Trimming removed 2 bases from V and 1 base from J, with 8 bases in between. CDR3 bases: TGTGCCAGCAGTGAATTGGGATCGAACACTGAAGCTTTCTTT. This codes for CASSELGSNTEAFF.

The genes are TRBV11-2 and TRBJ2-1, with TRBD2 identical over 7 bases. The length of the CDR3 is 14 residues. CDR1 and CDR2 from the germline V gene are SGHAT and FQNNGV. V gave up 1 base and J gave up 5 bases; unmatched junction bases: 2. The CDR3, as DNA: TGTGCCAGCAGCTTAGCCCTAGCGGACAATGAGCAGTTCTTC. Translated: CASSLALADNEQFF.

The J gene is TRBJ1-1, the V gene TRBV3-1 (or the pseudogene TRBV3-2); D is possibly TRBD1 (5 bases). The V gene's germline CDR1 is LGHDT and CDR2 YNNKEL (reference sequence). The CDR3 is 16 amino acids. With 1 base removed from V and 6 bases from J, the gap between germline ends came to 18 bases. The DNA of the CDR3 is TGTGCCAGCAGCCAAGGCGGTAGGGGAGGCGTTGCTGAAGCTTTCTTT. As protein: CASSQGGRGGVAEAFF.

The chain recombines TRBV6-5 with TRBJ1-6; tentative D call: TRBD1 (6 bases). CDR3 size: 15 residues. Trimming cost V 2 bases and J 9 bases, with 14 bases left between them. The germline CDR1 and CDR2 sequences are MNHEY and SVGAGI. The DNA for the CDR3 is TGTGCCAGCAGTTACGACGCGGTACAGGGTTCACCCCTCCACTTT. This codes for CASSYDAVQGSPLHF.

Regarding this clone: The sample holds other DNA sequences that translate to the same CDR3. The chain uses TRBV2 and TRBJ2-7; TRBD2 agrees at 7 bases. V gave up 7 bases and J gave up 2 bases; unmatched junction bases: 8. The CDR3 consists of 14 residues. CDR1 SNHLY and CDR2 FYNNEI come from the germline V gene. The CDR3 spells CASTREEGTYEQYF. For the CDR3, the DNA is TGTGCCAGCACCCGGGAGGAAGGAACCTACGAGCAGTACTTC.

The gene calls are TRBV19 and TRBJ2-1, with 11 bases lining up with TRBD2. The CDR3 covers 18 residues. V was clipped by 7 bases and J by 8 bases; unmatched bases: 19. Per the germline V gene, CDR1 is LNHDA and CDR2 is SQIVND (reference sequence). CDR3: CASKPVAGGPYRDHEQFF. The CDR3 DNA sequence: TGTGCCAGTAAGCCTGTAGCGGGAGGGCCGTACAGGGATCATGAGCAGTTCTTC.

The chain is built from TRBV7-6 and TRBJ2-1; D is uncertain. This CDR3 region has 16 residues. Trimming pared 5 bases from V and 7 bases from J, leaving 21 bases between. Looked up from germline, CDR1 is SGHVS and CDR2 is FNYEAQ. The CDR3, as DNA: TGTGCCAGCAGCCCCTGGGCAGGCGGCGAGTGGAATGAGCAGTTCTTC. This codes for CASSPWAGGEWNEQFF.

This clone was detected only once. CDR3 in amino acids: CASAWSSYNEQFF. The CDR3 DNA sequence: TGTGCCAGCGCTTGGAGCTCCTACAATGAGCAGTTCTTC. J is TRBJ2-1 and V is TRBV11-2; no definite D call. There are 13 residues in the CDR3. CDR1 is SGHAT, CDR2 FQNNGV, per germline. V was trimmed by 8 bases and J by 0 bases, leaving 8 bases between them.

The chain employs TRBV2 and TRBJ2-1, with D perhaps given as TRBD1 or TRBD2 (5 bases each). CDR3 length: 14 residues. V was cut by 6 bases and J by 4 bases, with 13 bases left in between. Germline V gene lookup returns CDR1 SNHLY and CDR2 FYNNEI. The CDR3 nucleotides read TGTGCCAGCAGCCGGGACCTGGTTTACAATGAGCAGTTCTTC. This codes for CASSRDLVYNEQFF.

This CDR3 is CASSIFGGRQGVRNEQFF. DNA of the CDR3: TGTGCCAGTAGTATATTTGGTGGGAGGCAGGGGGTTCGCAATGAGCAGTTCTTC. This chain links TRBV19 with TRBJ2-1; a possible D gene is TRBD1 (7 bases). Germline loops: CDR1 LNHDA, CDR2 SQIVND (reference sequence). The CDR3 loop spans 18 amino acids. The V gene lost 2 bases and the J gene lost 6 bases, with 23 bases spanning the gap.

In this sample, this clone turned up once. The chain joins TRBV6-6 to TRBJ2-3; D gene uncertain. V lost 0 bases, J lost 0 bases, and 1 base lay in between. The germline CDR1 and CDR2 sequences are MNHNY and SVGAGI (reference sequence). This CDR3 has 13 amino acids. The CDR3 region is CASSYSSTDTQYF. CDR3 in DNA: TGTGCCAGCAGTTACTCTAGCACAGATACGCAGTATTTT.

The CDR3 coding sequence is TGTGCCAGCAGTTATTTCGGACAGGGGGACACTGAAGCTTTCTTT. Residues: CASSYFGQGDTEAFF. This chain links TRBV6-6 with TRBJ1-1; the match to TRBD1 covers 10 bases. This CDR3 is 15 amino acids long. Losses at the gene ends were 3 bases for V and 3 bases for J; bases not matched to a gene: 4. The germline gives CDR1 MNHNY, CDR2 SVGAGI (reference sequence).

This clone was observed a single time. CDR3 residues: CATGSASEQYF. In DNA form, the CDR3 reads TGTGCTACAGGATCGGCATCAGAGCAGTACTTC. J is TRBJ2-7 and V is TRBV12-3 or TRBV12-4, with D possibly matching TRBD1 (5 bases). This CDR3 is 11 amino acids long.